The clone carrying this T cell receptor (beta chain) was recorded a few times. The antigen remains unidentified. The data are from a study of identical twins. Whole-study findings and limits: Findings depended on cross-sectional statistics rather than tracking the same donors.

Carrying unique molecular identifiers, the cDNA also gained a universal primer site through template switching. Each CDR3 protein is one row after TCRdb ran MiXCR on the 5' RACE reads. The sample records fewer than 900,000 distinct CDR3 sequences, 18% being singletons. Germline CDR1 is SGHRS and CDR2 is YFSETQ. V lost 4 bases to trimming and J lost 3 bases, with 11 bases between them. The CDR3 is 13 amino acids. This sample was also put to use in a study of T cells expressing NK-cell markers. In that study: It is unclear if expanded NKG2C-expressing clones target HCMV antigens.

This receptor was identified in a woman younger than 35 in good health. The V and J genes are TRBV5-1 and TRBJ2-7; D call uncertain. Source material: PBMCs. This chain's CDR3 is CASSARPNYEQYF. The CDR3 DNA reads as TGCGCCAGCAGCGCCCGACCCAACTACGAGCAGTACTTC. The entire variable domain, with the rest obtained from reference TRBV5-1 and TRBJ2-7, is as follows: KAGVTQTPRYLIKTRGQQVTLSCSPISGHRSVSWYQQTPGQGLQFLFEYFSETQRNKGNFPGRFSGRQFSNSRSEMNVSTLELGDSALYLCASSARPNYEQYFGPGTRLTVT.